The TCR beta chain under discussion was sequenced for a study of beta chain features in type 1 diabetes. The CDR3 runs to 13 residues. V lost 6 bases and J lost 3; bases outside the gene matches: 2. The germline CDR1 and CDR2 sequences are MGHDK and SYGVNS. Expressed TCRB transcripts were sequenced, since all the RNA that had been isolated was reverse transcribed. Only in-frame clones appear in the TCRdb table, and some are missing; sequencing was by immunoSEQ multiplex PCR. The sample carries 35,000 to 50,000 clones, 50% recorded once. The J gene is TRBJ2-3, the V gene TRBV25-1; 8 bases align to TRBD2. The sequenced sample was stem cell memory CD4+ T cells from blood. This clonotype was sampled from a woman aged 30 to 39 in good health. CDR3 nucleotides: TGTGCCAGCAGAGCGGGAGTAACAGATACGCAGTATTTT. Its protein is CASRAGVTDTQYF. The variable domain in full, with the rest retrieved from reference TRBV25-1 and TRBJ2-3, is EADIYQTPRYLVIGTGKKITLECSQTMGHDKMYWYQQDPGMELHLIHYSYGVNSTEKGDLSSESTVSRIRTEHFPLTLESARPSHTSQYLCASRAGVTDTQYFGPGTRLTVL.